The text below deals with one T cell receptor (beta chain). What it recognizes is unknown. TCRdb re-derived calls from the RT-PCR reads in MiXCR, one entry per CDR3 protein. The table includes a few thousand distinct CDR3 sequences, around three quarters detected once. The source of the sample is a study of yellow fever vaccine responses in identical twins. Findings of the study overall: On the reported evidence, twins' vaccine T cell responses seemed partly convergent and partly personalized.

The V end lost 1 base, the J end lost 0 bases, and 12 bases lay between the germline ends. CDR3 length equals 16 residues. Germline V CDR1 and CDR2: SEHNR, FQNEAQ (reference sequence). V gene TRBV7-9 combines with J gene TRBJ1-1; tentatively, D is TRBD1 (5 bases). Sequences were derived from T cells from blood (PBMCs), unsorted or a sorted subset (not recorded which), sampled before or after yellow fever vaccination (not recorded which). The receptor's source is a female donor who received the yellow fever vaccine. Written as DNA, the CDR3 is TGTGCCAGCAGCTTAGTACCCACAGGTATGAACACTGAAGCTTTCTTT. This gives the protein CASSLVPTGMNTEAFF.